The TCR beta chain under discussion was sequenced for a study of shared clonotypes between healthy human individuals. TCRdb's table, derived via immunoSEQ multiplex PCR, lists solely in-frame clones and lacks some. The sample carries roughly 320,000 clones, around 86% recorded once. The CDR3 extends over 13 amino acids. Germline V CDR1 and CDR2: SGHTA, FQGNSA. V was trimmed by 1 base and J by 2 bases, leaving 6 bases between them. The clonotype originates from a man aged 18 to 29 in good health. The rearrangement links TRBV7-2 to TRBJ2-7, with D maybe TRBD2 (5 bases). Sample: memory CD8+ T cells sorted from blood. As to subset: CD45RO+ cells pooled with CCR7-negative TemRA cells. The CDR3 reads CASSLVGTYEQYF. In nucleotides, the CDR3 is TGTGCCAGCAGCTTAGTCGGGACCTACGAGCAGTACTTC. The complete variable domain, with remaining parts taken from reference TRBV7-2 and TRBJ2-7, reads GAGVSQSPSNKVTEKGKDVELRCDPISGHTALYWYRQSLGQGLEFLIYFQGNSAPDKSGLPSDRFSAERTGGSVSTLTIQRTQQEDSAVYLCASSLVGTYEQYFGPGTRLTVT.